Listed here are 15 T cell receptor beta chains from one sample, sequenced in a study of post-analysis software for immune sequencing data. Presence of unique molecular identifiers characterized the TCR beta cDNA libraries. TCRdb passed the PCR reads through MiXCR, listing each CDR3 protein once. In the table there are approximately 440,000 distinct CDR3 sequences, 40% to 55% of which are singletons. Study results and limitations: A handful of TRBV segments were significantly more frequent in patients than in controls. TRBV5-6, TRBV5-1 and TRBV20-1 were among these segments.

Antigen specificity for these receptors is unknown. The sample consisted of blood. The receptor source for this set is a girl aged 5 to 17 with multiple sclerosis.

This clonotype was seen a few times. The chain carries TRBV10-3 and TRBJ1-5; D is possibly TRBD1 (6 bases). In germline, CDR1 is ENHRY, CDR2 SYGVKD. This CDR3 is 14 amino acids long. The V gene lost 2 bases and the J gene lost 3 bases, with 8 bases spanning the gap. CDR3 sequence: CAISEGGANQPQHF. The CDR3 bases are TGTGCCATCAGTGAGGGGGGGGCCAATCAGCCCCAGCATTTT.

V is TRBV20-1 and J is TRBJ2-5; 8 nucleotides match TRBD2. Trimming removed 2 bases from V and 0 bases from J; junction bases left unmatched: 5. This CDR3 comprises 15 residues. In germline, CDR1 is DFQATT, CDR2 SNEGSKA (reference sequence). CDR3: CSARFPREDQETQYF. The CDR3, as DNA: TGCAGTGCTAGATTCCCGCGGGAGGACCAAGAGACCCAGTACTTC.

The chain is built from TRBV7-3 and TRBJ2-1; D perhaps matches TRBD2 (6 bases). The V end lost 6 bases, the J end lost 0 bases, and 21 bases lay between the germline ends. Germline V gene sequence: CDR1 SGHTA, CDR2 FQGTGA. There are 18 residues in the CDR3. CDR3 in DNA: TGTGCCAGCAGTCCAACGGGGCTAGGAGGGAGCTCCTACAATGAGCAGTTCTTC. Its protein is CASSPTGLGGSSYNEQFF.

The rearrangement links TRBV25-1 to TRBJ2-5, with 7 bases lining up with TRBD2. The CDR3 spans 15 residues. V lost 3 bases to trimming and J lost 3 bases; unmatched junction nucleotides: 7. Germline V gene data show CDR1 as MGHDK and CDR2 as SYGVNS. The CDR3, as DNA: TGTGCCAGCAGTGATCTGCCTAGCGGCAAAGAGACCCAGTACTTC. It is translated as CASSDLPSGKETQYF. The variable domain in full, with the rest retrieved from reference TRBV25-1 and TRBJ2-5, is EADIYQTPRYLVIGTGKKITLECSQTMGHDKMYWYQQDPGMELHLIHYSYGVNSTEKGDLSSESTVSRIRTEHFPLTLESARPSHTSQYLCASSDLPSGKETQYFGPGTRLLVL.

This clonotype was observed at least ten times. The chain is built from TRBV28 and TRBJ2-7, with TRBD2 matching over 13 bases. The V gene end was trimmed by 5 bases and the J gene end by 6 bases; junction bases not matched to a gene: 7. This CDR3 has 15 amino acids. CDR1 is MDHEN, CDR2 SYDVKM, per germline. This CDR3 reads CASSDSGTSGIEQYF. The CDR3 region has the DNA TGTGCCAGCAGTGACTCCGGGACTAGCGGGATCGAGCAGTACTTC.

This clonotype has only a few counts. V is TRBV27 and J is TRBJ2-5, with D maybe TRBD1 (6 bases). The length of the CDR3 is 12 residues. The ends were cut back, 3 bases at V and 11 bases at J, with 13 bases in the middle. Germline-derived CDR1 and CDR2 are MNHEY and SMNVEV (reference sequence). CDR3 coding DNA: TGTGCCAGCAGTTTCTCAGGGGTAGAGCAGTACTTC. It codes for CASSFSGVEQYF.

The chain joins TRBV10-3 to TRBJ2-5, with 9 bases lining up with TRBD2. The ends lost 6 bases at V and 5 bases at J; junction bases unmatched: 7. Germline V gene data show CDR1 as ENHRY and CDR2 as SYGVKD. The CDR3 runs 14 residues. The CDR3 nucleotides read TGTGCCATCAGCGGAGCGGGAGGCGGGGAGACCCAGTACTTC. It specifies CAISGAGGGETQYF.

The CDR3: CAWSAVTTTEQYF. The DNA for the CDR3 is TGTGCCTGGAGTGCGGTTACGACAACCGAGCAGTACTTC. The V and J genes are TRBV30 and TRBJ2-4; D is unresolved. The last part of the DNA fits TRBJ2-7 better; the J call may be wrong. Germline V CDR1 and CDR2: GTSNPN, SVGIG (reference sequence). This CDR3 comprises 13 residues.

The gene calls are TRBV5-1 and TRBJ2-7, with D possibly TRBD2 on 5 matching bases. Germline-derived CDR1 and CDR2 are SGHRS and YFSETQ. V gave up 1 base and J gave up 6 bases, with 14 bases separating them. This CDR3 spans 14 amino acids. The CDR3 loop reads CASSLNMEESEQYF. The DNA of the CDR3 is TGCGCCAGCAGCTTGAATATGGAGGAGTCCGAGCAGTACTTC.

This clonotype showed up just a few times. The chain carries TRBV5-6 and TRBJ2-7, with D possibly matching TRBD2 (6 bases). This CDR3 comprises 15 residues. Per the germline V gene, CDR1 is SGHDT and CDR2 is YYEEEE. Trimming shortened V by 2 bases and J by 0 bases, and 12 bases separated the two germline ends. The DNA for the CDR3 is TGTGCCAGCAGCTTCCGGGAGAGGGGCTCCTACGAGCAGTACTTC. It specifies CASSFRERGSYEQYF.

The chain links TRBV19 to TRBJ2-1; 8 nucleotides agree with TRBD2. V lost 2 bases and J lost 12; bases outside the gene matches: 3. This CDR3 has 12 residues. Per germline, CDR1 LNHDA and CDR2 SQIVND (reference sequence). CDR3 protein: CASSILAGGQFF. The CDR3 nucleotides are TGTGCCAGTAGTATACTCGCGGGAGGGCAGTTCTTC.

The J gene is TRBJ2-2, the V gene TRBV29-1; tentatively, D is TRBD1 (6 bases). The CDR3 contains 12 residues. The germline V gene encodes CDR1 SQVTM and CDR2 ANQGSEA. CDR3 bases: TGCGTGCACAGGGCGAACACCGGGGAGCTGTTTTTT. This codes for CVHRANTGELFF.

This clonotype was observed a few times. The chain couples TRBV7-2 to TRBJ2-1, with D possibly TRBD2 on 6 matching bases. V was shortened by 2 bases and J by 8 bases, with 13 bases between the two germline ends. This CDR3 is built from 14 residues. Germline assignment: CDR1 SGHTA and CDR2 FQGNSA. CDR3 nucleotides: TGTGCCAGCAGCTTAAATGGAGGGGCGGATGAGCAGTTCTTC. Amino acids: CASSLNGGADEQFF.

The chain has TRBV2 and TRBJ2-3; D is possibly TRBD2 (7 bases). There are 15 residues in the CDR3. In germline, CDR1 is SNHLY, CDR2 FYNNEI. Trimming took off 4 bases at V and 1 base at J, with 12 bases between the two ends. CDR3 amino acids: CASSVGGRGTDTQYF. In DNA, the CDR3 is TGTGCCAGCAGTGTAGGGGGGAGGGGCACAGATACGCAGTATTTT.

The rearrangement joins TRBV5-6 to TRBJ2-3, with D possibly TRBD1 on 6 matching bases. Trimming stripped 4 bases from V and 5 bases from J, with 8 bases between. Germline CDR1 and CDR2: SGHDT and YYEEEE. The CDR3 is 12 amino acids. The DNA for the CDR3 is TGTGCCAGCAGCCGACAGGAAGATACGCAGTATTTT. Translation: CASSRQEDTQYF.